This passage covers 11 T cell receptor beta chains from one sample sequenced in a study of T cells after yellow fever vaccination. From the 5' RACE reads, TCRdb called clonotypes with MiXCR, one entry per CDR3 protein. Counted here are 350,000 or so distinct CDR3 sequences, around 8.1% occurring once; the ten biggest clones make up roughly 15%. Here the sequenced sample was PBMCs, taken more than 40 days after the first yellow fever vaccination. The receptors shown here come from a man in his late teens or twenties who received the YFV17D yellow fever vaccine.

This clonotype was counted only a few times. The chain joins TRBV9 to TRBJ2-5; D unclear. From germline, CDR1 is SGDLS and CDR2 YYNGEE. CDR3 length: 12 residues. V gave up 2 bases and J gave up 9 bases, with 11 bases separating them. The CDR3 spells CASSVPSTAQYF. CDR3 nucleotides: TGTGCCAGCAGCGTCCCCTCGACGGCCCAGTACTTC. Based on the CDR3 plus reference TRBV9 and TRBJ2-5, the full variable domain is DSGVTQTPKHLITATGQRVTLRCSPRSGDLSVYWYQQSLDQGLQFLIQYYNGEERAKGNILERFSAQQFPDLHSELNLSSLELGDSALYFCASSVPSTAQYFGPGTRLLVL.

The chain employs TRBV6-5 and TRBJ2-3; D possibly uses TRBD1 or TRBD2 (5 bases each). V was cut by 6 bases and J by 0 bases, with 22 bases left in between. The CDR3 length is 18 residues. The germline V gene encodes CDR1 MNHEY and CDR2 SVGAGI. The CDR3: CASSLWGPRMTSTDTQYF. The CDR3 nucleotides are TGTGCCAGCAGCTTGTGGGGACCCAGGATGACTAGCACAGATACGCAGTATTTT.

There are a few counts of this clonotype. The rearrangement links TRBV20-1 to TRBJ1-2; D ambiguous. This CDR3 contains 14 residues. Trimming took off 6 bases at V and 4 bases at J, with 18 bases between the two ends. The germline CDR1 and CDR2 sequences are DFQATT and SNEGSKA (reference sequence). This CDR3 reads CSAPARSPVYGYTF. CDR3 DNA: TGCAGTGCCCCCGCCCGGTCTCCCGTCTATGGCTACACCTTC.

This clonotype has only a few counts. The chain joins TRBV12-5 to TRBJ2-1; 7 nucleotides line up with TRBD2. Trimming removed 5 bases from V and 2 bases from J; junction bases left unmatched: 12. The CDR3 extends over 17 amino acids. The V gene's germline CDR1 is LGHNT and CDR2 FRNRAP. CDR3 nucleotide sequence: TGTGCTAGTGGTCTCCGGGTAGCGGGCGTCGCCTACAATGAGCAGTTCTTC. Its protein is CASGLRVAGVAYNEQFF.

This clonotype was recorded at least ten times. V gene TRBV29-1 combines with J gene TRBJ2-2, with 10 bases lining up with TRBD2. The CDR3 loop spans 14 amino acids. V trimming: 3 bases; J trimming: 3 bases; junction bases outside the gene matches: 1. Germline V gene lookup returns CDR1 SQVTM and CDR2 ANQGSEA. In DNA, the CDR3 is TGCAGCGTTGACAGCGGGGGGGACACCGGGGAGCTGTTTTTT. This translates into CSVDSGGDTGELFF.

The sample holds a few counts of this clonotype. This chain uses TRBV25-1 with TRBJ1-2; the match to TRBD1 covers 8 bases. In germline, CDR1 is MGHDK, CDR2 SYGVNS. The CDR3 length is 14 residues. V gave up 7 bases and J gave up 0 bases; unmatched junction bases: 4. The CDR3 nucleotides are TGTGCCAGCACTCGGACAGGGTCTAACTATGGCTACACCTTC. It yields the protein CASTRTGSNYGYTF.

This clonotype was detected a few times. CDR3 in DNA: TGCAGTGCTAGCCTGACGGGTGTACGCACAGATACGCAGTATTTT. Amino acids: CSASLTGVRTDTQYF. The chain uses TRBV20-1 and TRBJ2-3, with D unresolved. This CDR3 region has 15 residues. Germline V gene lookup returns CDR1 DFQATT and CDR2 SNEGSKA (reference sequence). The V end was cut by 3 bases, the J end by 1 base, with 14 bases between.

The chain links TRBV4-3 to TRBJ2-3, with TRBD1 identical over 7 bases. The CDR3 runs 16 residues. The germline V gene encodes CDR1 LGHNA and CDR2 YSLEER. Losses at the gene ends were 4 bases for V and 5 bases for J; bases not matched to a gene: 12. The CDR3 reads CASSLRTGLSGDTQYF. CDR3 bases: TGCGCCAGCAGCCTTCGGACAGGTCTGTCGGGAGATACGCAGTATTTT.

This clonotype showed up many times. This chain connects TRBV7-9 to TRBJ1-1, with D perhaps matching TRBD1 (6 bases). V was shortened by 1 base and J by 0 bases, with 6 bases between the two germline ends. This CDR3 spans 14 amino acids. Germline CDR1 is SEHNR and CDR2 is FQNEAQ (reference sequence). The CDR3, as DNA: TGTGCCAGCAGCTTAGACAGGGTGAACACTGAAGCTTTCTTT. It encodes CASSLDRVNTEAFF.

This clonotype was seen only once. The V and J genes are TRBV5-5 and TRBJ2-7; tentative D call: TRBD2 (5 bases). There are 13 residues in the CDR3. Between the trimmed V and J ends, which lost 4 bases and 3 bases, there was a span of 11 bases. The germline CDR1 and CDR2 sequences are SGHKS and YYEKEE (reference sequence). The CDR3 bases are TGTGCCAGCAGCCCCGGGGTAATCTACGAGCAGTACGTC. Amino acid sequence: CASSPGVIYEQYV.

This clonotype was seen a handful of times. The genes are TRBV20-1 and TRBJ2-1; D is possibly TRBD1 or TRBD2 (5 bases each). The CDR3 length is 13 residues. Deletions cut 4 bases from V and 5 bases from J, with 12 bases between. In germline, CDR1 is DFQATT, CDR2 SNEGSKA (reference sequence). DNA of the CDR3: TGCAGTGCTATCCGGGACCTTAACAATGAGCAGTTCTTC. Protein sequence: CSAIRDLNNEQFF.